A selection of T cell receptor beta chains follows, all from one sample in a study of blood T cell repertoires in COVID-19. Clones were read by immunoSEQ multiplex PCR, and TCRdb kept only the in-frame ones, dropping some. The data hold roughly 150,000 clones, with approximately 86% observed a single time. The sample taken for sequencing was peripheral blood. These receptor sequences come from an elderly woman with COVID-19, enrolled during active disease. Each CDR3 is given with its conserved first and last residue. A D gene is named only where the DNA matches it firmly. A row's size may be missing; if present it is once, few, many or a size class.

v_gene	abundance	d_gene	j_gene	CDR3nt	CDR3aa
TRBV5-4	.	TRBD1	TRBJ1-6	TGTGCCAGCAGCTTACAGGGGGCGCGCAATTCACCCCTCCACTTT	CASSLQGARNSPLHF
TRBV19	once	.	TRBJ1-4	TGTGCCAGTAGTCCCCAGGCCAGGGGTAATGAAAAACTGTTTTTT	CASSPQARGNEKLFF
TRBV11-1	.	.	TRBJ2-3	TGTGCCAGCAGCTTTTGGGAGAGCACAGATACGCAGTATTTT	CASSFWESTDTQYF
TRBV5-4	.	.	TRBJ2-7	TGTGCCAGCATGGCGGAGGGTGGCGAGCAGTACTTC	CASMAEGGEQYF
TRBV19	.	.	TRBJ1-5	TGTGCCAGTAGTTTAGGTGGATTGAGGGATCAGCCCCAGCATTTT	CASSLGGLRDQPQHF
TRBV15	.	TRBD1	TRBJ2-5	TGTGCCACCAGCAGAAATTCAGGGGGTAAAGAGACCCAGTACTTC	CATSRNSGGKETQYF
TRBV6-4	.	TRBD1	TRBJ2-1	TGTGCCAGCAAGGGGGCGACGGGTGAGCAGTTCTTC	CASKGATGEQFF
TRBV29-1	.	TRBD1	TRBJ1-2	TGCAGCGTTGGCGACAGGGTTGGGAATGGCTACACCTTC	CSVGDRVGNGYTF
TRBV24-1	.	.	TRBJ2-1	TGTGCCACCAGTGATTTCTCCCGGAATGAGCAGTTCTTC	CATSDFSRNEQFF
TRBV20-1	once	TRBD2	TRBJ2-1	TGCAGTGCTAGTGTAGCGGGAGGGCTACCCGAGCAGTTCTTC	CSASVAGGLPEQFF
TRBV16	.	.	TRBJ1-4	TGTGCCAGCAGCCAATTTAGAGGGCAAGGGAATGAAAAACTGTTTTTT	CASSQFRGQGNEKLFF
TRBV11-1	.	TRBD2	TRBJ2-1	TGTGCCACTAGCGGGAGCTCCTACAATGAGCAGTTCTTC	CATSGSSYNEQFF
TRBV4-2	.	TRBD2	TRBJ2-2	TGTGCCAGCAGCCAAGAGGGTCGGCTAGCGGCGAACACCGGGGAGCTGTTTTTT	CASSQEGRLAANTGELFF
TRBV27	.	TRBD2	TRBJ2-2	TGTGCCAGCAGTTTAAGGGGACTAGCGGGACTCCACACCGGGGAGCTGTTTTTT	CASSLRGLAGLHTGELFF
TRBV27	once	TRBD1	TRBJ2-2	TGTGCCAGCAGCTTAGGGGGCCCCGGGGCGAACACCGGGGAGCTGTTTTTT	CASSLGGPGANTGELFF
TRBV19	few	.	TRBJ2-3	TGTGCCAGTAGTATAGATCCAGCGGCACTCACAGATACGCAGTATTTT	CASSIDPAALTDTQYF
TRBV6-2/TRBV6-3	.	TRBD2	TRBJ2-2	TGTGCCAGCAGTTACATAGCGGGTTACACCGGGGAGCTGTTTTTT	CASSYIAGYTGELFF
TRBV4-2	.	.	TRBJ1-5	TGTGCCAGCAGCCAAGATAGAAATAGCAATCAGCCCCAGCATTTT	CASSQDRNSNQPQHF
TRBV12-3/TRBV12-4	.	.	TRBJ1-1	TGTGCCAGCAGTTACGGGGTAGGTGAAGCTTTCTTT	CASSYGVGEAFF
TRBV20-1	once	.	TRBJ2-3	TGCAGTGCTAGTTGGAGGACTAACCCCTCCAATACGCAGTATTTT	CSASWRTNPSNTQYF
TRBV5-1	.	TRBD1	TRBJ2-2	TGCGCCAGCAGCGCCGGGACAGGGCCCTCGGGCGGGGAGCTGTTTTTT	CASSAGTGPSGGELFF
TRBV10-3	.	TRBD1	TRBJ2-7	TGTGCCACGTCCCCCCTCGGGACAGGGGTCTACGAGCAGTACTTC	CATSPLGTGVYEQYF
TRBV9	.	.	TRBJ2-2	TGTGCCAGCAGCGCCCGACTGACCACCGGGGAGCTGTTTTTT	CASSARLTTGELFF
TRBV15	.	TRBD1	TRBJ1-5	TGTGCCACCAGGGGACAGACAGTCAATCAGCCCCAGCATTTT	CATRGQTVNQPQHF
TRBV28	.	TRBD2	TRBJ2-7	TGTGCCAGCAGTTCACTAGCGGGAGCCAGGTACGAGCAGTACTTC	CASSSLAGARYEQYF
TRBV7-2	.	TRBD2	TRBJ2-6	TGTGCCAGCAGCCCTTGGACTAGCGGGAGTGCGTCTGGGGCCAACGTCCTGACTTTC	CASSPWTSGSASGANVLTF
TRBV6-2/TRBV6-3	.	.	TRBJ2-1	TGTGCCAGCAGCTCCGGTCGGCAGTTCTTC	CASSSGRQFF
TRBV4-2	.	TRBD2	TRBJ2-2	TGTGCCAGCAGCCAAAAGGGAGGGGCGAACACCGGGGAGCTGTTTTTT	CASSQKGGANTGELFF
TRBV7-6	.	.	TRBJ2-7	TGTGCCAGCAGCTTGGCCGCGGGGAGCTACGAGCAGTACTTC	CASSLAAGSYEQYF